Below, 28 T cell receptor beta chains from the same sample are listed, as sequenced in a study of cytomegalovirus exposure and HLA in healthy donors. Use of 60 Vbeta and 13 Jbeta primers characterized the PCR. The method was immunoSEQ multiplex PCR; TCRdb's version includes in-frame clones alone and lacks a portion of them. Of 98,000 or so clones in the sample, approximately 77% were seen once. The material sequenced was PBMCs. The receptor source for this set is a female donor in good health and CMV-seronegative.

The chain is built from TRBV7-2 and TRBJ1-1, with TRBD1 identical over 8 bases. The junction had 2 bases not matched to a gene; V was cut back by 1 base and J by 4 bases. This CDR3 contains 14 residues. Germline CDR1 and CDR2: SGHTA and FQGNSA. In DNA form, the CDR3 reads TGTGCCAGCAGCTTAGGCGGACAGGGCACTGAAGCTTTCTTT. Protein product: CASSLGGQGTEAFF.

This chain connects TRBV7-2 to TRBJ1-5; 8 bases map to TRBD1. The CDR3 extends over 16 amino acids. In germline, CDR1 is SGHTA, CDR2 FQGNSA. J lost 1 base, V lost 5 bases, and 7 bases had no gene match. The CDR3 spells CASSHYDRGSNQPQHF. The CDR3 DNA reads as TGTGCCAGCAGCCATTACGACAGGGGCAGCAATCAGCCCCAGCATTTT.

The CDR3, as DNA: TGTGCCAGTCTTACAGGGGGATGGGGGGAGACCCAGTACTTC. Amino acid sequence: CASLTGGWGETQYF. The chain carries TRBV28 and TRBJ2-5, with 8 bases matching TRBD1. This CDR3 has 14 residues. Germline V gene data show CDR1 as MDHEN and CDR2 as SYDVKM. V shed 9 bases, J shed 5 bases, and the junction held 11 bases outside the gene matches.

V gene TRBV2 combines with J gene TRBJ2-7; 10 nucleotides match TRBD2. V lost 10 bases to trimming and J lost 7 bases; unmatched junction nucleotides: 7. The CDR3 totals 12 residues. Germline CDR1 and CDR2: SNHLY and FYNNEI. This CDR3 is CATTPGLAEQYF. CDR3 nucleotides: TGTGCCACAACCCCGGGACTAGCGGAGCAGTACTTC. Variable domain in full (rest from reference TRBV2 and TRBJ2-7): EPEVTQTPSHQVTQMGQEVILRCVPISNHLYFYWYRQILGQKVEFLVSFYNNEISEKSEIFDDQFSVERPDGSNFTLKIRSTKLEDSAMYFCATTPGLAEQYFGPGTRLTVT.

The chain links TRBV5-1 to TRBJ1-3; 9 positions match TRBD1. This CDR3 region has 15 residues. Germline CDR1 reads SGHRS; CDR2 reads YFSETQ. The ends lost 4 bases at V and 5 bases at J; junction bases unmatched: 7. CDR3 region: CASSPSGTGRNTIYF. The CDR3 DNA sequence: TGCGCCAGCAGCCCATCCGGGACAGGGAGAAACACCATATATTTT.

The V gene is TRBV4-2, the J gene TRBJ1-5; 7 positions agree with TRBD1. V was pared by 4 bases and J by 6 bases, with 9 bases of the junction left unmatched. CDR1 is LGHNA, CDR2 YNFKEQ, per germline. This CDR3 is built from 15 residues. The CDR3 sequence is CASSPTTGDSQPQHF. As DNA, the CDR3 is TGTGCCAGCAGCCCGACAACAGGGGACAGTCAGCCCCAGCATTTT.

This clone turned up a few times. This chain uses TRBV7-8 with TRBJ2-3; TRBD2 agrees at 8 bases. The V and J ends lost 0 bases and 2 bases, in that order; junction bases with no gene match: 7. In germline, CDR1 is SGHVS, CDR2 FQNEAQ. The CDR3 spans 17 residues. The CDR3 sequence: CASSLALASGPTDTQYF. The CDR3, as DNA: TGTGCCAGCAGCTTAGCGCTGGCTAGCGGGCCCACAGATACGCAGTATTTT.

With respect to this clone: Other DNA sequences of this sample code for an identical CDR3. CDR3 residues: CASSTGTEAFF. The DNA of the CDR3 is TGTGCCAGTAGTACCGGCACTGAAGCTTTCTTT. This chain joins TRBV19 and TRBJ1-1; D is ambiguous. Germline CDR1 is LNHDA and CDR2 is SQIVND (reference sequence). This CDR3 region has 11 residues. Between the trimmed V and J ends, which lost 4 bases and 4 bases, there was a span of 4 bases.

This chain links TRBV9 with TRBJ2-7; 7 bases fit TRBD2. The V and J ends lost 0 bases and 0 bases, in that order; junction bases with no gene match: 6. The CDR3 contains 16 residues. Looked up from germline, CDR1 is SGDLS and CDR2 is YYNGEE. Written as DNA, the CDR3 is TGTGCCAGCAGCGTAGCGCCAGCGGGGTCCTCCTACGAGCAGTACTTC. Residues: CASSVAPAGSSYEQYF.

As DNA, the CDR3 is TGCGCCAGCAGCACGGGACAGGTTCCCTATGGCTACACCTTC. Its translation is CASSTGQVPYGYTF. This chain uses TRBV5-1 with TRBJ1-2; 8 positions match TRBD1. The germline V gene encodes CDR1 SGHRS and CDR2 YFSETQ. V lost 4 bases, J lost 4 bases, and 6 bases stayed unmatched. The CDR3 spans 14 residues.

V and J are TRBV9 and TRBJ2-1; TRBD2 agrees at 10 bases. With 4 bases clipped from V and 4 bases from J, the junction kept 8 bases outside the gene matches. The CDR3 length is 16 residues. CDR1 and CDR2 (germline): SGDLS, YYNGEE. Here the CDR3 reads CASSSPLAGGYNEQFF. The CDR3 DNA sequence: TGTGCCAGCAGCTCACCTTTAGCGGGGGGTTACAATGAGCAGTTCTTC.

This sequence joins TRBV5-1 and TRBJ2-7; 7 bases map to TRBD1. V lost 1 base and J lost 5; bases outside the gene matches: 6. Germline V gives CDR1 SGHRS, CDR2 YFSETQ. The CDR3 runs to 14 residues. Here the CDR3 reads CASSLRQGDNEQYF. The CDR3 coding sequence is TGCGCCAGCAGCTTGAGGCAGGGGGATAACGAGCAGTACTTC. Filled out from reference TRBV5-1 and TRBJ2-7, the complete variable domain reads KAGVTQTPRYLIKTRGQQVTLSCSPISGHRSVSWYQQTPGQGLQFLFEYFSETQRNKGNFPGRFSGRQFSNSRSEMNVSTLELGDSALYLCASSLRQGDNEQYFGPGTRLTVT.

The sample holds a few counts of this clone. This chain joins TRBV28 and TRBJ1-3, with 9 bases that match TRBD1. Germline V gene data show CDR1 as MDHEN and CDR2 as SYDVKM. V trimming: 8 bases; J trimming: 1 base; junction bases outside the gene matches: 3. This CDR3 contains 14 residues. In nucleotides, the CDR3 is TGTGCCAGCCACGGGACAGGGTCTGGAAACACCATATATTTT. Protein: CASHGTGSGNTIYF.

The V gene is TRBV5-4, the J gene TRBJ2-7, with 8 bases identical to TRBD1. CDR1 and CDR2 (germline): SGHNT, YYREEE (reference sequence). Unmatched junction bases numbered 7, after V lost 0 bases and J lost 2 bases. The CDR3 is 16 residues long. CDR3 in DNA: TGTGCCAGCAGCTTGGGCCGTACAGGGGGAGCCTACGAGCAGTACTTC. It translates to CASSLGRTGGAYEQYF.

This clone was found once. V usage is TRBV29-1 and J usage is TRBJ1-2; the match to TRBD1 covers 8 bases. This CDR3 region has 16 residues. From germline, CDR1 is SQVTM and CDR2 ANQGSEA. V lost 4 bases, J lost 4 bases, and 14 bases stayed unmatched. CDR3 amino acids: CSVAWVGDRFFYGYTF. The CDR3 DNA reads TGCAGCGTTGCATGGGTAGGGGACAGGTTTTTCTATGGCTACACCTTC. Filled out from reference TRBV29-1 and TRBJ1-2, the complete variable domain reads SAVISQKPSRDICQRGTSLTIQCQVDSQVTMMFWYRQQPGQSLTLIATANQGSEATYESGFVIDKFPISRPNLTFSTLTVSNMSPEDSSIYLCSVAWVGDRFFYGYTFGSGTRLTVV.

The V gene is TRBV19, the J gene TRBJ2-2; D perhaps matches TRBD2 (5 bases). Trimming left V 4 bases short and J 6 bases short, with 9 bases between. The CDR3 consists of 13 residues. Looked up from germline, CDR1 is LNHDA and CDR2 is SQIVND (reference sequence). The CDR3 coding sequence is TGTGCCAGTAGTAGTCTAGCTCCCGGGGAGCTGTTTTTT. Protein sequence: CASSSLAPGELFF.

The CDR3 nucleotides read TGTGCCTGCAGCCCCTGGGGGGGTTTGGAGACCCAGTACTTC. Translation: CACSPWGGLETQYF. The chain has TRBV30 and TRBJ2-5; 7 bases map to TRBD2. From germline, CDR1 is GTSNPN and CDR2 SVGIG (reference sequence). The CDR3 is made up of 14 amino acids. The V and J ends lost 6 bases and 5 bases, in that order; junction bases with no gene match: 12.

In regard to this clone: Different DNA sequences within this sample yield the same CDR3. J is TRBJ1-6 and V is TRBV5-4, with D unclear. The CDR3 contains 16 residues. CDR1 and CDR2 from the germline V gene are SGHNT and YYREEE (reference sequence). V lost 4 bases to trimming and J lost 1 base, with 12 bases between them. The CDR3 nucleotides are TGTGCCAGCAGCATCGGTGGAGGTTCCTATAATTCACCCCTCCACTTT. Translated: CASSIGGGSYNSPLHF.

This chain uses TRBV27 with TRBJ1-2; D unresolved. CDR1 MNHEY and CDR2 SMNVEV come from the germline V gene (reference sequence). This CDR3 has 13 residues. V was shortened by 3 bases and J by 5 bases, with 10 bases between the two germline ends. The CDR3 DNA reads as TGTGCCAGCAGTTTGGGCAACTTATATGGCTACACCTTC. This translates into CASSLGNLYGYTF.

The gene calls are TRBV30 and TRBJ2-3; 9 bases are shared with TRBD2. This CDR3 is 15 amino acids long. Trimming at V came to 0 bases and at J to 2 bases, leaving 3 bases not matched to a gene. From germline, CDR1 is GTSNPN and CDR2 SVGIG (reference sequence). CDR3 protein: CAWSVGGGATDTQYF. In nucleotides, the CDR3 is TGTGCCTGGAGTGTAGGCGGGGGGGCCACAGATACGCAGTATTTT.

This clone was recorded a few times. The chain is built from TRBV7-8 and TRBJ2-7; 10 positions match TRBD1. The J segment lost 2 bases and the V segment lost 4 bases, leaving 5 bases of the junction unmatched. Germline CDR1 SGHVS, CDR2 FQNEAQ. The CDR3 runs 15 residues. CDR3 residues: CASSYDRGRTYEQYF. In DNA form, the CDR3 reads TGTGCCAGCAGCTACGACAGGGGGCGCACCTACGAGCAGTACTTC.

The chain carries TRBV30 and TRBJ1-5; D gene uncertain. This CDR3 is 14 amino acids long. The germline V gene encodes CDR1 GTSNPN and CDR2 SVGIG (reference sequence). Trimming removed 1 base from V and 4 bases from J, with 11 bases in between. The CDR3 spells CAWSGTFLNQPQHF. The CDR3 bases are TGTGCCTGGAGTGGGACTTTTCTGAATCAGCCCCAGCATTTT.

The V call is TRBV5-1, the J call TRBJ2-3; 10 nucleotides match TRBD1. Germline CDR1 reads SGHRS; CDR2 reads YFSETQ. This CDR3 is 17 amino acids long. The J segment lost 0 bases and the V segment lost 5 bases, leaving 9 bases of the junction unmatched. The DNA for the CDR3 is TGCGCCAGCAGTAGGGACAGGGGTAACCCAAGCACAGATACGCAGTATTTT. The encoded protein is CASSRDRGNPSTDTQYF.

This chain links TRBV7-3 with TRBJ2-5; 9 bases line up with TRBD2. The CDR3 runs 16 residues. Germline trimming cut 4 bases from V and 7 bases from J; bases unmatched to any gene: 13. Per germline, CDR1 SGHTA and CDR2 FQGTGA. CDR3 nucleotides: TGTGCCAGCAGCTCAGGGGCGGGGGGGACCGGCGGGACCCAGTACTTC. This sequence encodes CASSSGAGGTGGTQYF. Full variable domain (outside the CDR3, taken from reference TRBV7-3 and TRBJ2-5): GAGVSQTPSNKVTEKGKYVELRCDPISGHTALYWYRQSLGQGPEFLIYFQGTGAADDSGLPNDRFFAVRPEGSVSTLKIQRTERGDSAVYLCASSSGAGGTGGTQYFGPGTRLLVL.

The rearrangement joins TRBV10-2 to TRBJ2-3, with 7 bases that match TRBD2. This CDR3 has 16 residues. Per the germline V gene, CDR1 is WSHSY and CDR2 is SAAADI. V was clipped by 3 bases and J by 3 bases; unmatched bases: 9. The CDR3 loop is CASSDPAGVGTDTQYF. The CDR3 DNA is TGCGCCAGCAGTGATCCCGCGGGGGTGGGGACAGATACGCAGTATTTT.

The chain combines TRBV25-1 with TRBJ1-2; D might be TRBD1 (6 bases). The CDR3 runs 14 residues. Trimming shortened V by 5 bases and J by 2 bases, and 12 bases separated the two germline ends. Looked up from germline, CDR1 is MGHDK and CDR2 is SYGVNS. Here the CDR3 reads CASSTPDRNYGYTF. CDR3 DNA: TGTGCCAGCAGTACCCCCGACAGGAACTATGGCTACACCTTC.

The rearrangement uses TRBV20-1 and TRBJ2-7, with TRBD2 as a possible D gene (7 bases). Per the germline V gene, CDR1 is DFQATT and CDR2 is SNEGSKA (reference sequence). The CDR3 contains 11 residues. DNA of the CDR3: TGCAGCGGGGTGGGGGGGGCAAGGCAGTACTTC. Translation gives CSGVGGARQYF.

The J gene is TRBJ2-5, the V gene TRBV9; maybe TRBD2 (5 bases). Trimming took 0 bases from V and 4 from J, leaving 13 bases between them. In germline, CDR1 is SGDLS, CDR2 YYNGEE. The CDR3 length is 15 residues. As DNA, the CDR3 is TGTGCCAGCAGCGTAGTCGTCGGCCGGGGAGAGACCCAGTACTTC. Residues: CASSVVVGRGETQYF.